Shown below are 26 T cell receptor beta chains from a single sample sequenced in a study of cytomegalovirus exposure and HLA in healthy donors. PCR primers comprised 60 Vbeta and 13 Jbeta primers. This table comes from immunoSEQ multiplex PCR, and its TCRdb copy is limited to in-frame clones, with some not included. The sample contains some 65,000 clones, less than 70% of which appear only once. The sample consisted of PBMCs. The receptors were sampled from a man in his thirties or forties in good health and CMV-seronegative.

This clone was seen a handful of times. The chain couples TRBV9 to TRBJ1-3; D is uncertain. Per germline, CDR1 SGDLS and CDR2 YYNGEE. The V and J ends lost 0 bases and 0 bases respectively, with 7 bases between them. CDR3 length: 15 amino acids. The CDR3 DNA reads TGTGCCAGCAGCGTAGGATGGAGCTCTGGAAACACCATATATTTT. Residues: CASSVGWSSGNTIYF.

The chain recombines TRBV5-1 with TRBJ1-3; 7 bases are a match to TRBD1. The CDR3 is 15 residues long. With V trimmed by 7 bases and J by 0 bases, 7 bases remained unmatched. CDR1 is SGHRS, CDR2 YFSETQ, per germline. CDR3 protein: CASGTGQVSGNTIYF. The DNA of the CDR3 is TGCGCCAGCGGTACCGGACAGGTCTCTGGAAACACCATATATTTT. Full variable domain (rest looked up from reference TRBV5-1 and TRBJ1-3): KAGVTQTPRYLIKTRGQQVTLSCSPISGHRSVSWYQQTPGQGLQFLFEYFSETQRNKGNFPGRFSGRQFSNSRSEMNVSTLELGDSALYLCASGTGQVSGNTIYFGEGSWLTVV.

This chain links TRBV6-6 with TRBJ2-1; the match to TRBD1 covers 7 bases. The CDR3 covers 16 residues. Germline CDR1 and CDR2: MNHNY and SVGAGI (reference sequence). Trimming took 2 bases from V and 2 from J; bases not matched to a gene: 6. CDR3 DNA: TGTGCCAGCAGTTACGACAGGGCGACCCCCTACAATGAGCAGTTCTTC. Translation: CASSYDRATPYNEQFF.

This clone was recorded only once. The gene calls are TRBV5-1 and TRBJ2-7; D not certain. V was pared by 0 bases and J by 3 bases, with 7 bases between. The CDR3 extends over 13 amino acids. Germline values: CDR1 SGHRS, CDR2 YFSETQ. The CDR3: CASSLALSYEQYF. For the CDR3, the DNA is TGCGCCAGCAGCTTGGCCTTGAGCTACGAGCAGTACTTC. The complete variable domain, with remaining parts taken from reference TRBV5-1 and TRBJ2-7, reads KAGVTQTPRYLIKTRGQQVTLSCSPISGHRSVSWYQQTPGQGLQFLFEYFSETQRNKGNFPGRFSGRQFSNSRSEMNVSTLELGDSALYLCASSLALSYEQYFGPGTRLTVT.

The chain has TRBV15 and TRBJ1-1, with D perhaps matching TRBD1 (5 bases). CDR1 is LNHNV and CDR2 is YYDKDF in the germline V gene (reference sequence). The CDR3 covers 13 residues. V lost 5 bases and J 6 bases, leaving 13 bases between the germline ends. CDR3 amino acids: CATSPRGEAEAFF. CDR3 DNA: TGTGCCACCAGCCCCCGGGGGGAGGCTGAAGCTTTCTTT.

The rearrangement uses TRBV5-1 and TRBJ2-7; possible D gene TRBD1, 6 bases. The CDR3 length is 17 residues. Germline values: CDR1 SGHRS, CDR2 YFSETQ. Trimming took 0 bases from V and 0 from J, leaving 16 bases between them. CDR3 sequence reads: CASSLAVRTADSYEQYF. In DNA, the CDR3 is TGCGCCAGCAGCTTGGCTGTTCGGACAGCCGACTCCTACGAGCAGTACTTC.

J is TRBJ2-7 and V is TRBV30; a weak D match, TRBD2 (5 bases). V lost 0 bases to trimming and J lost 4 bases, with 10 bases between them. The CDR3 loop spans 13 amino acids. Germline V gene data show CDR1 as GTSNPN and CDR2 as SVGIG (reference sequence). CDR3 in amino acids: CAWSVLLGYEQYF. CDR3 nucleotide sequence: TGTGCCTGGAGTGTACTACTAGGGTACGAGCAGTACTTC.

The V gene is TRBV21-1, the J gene TRBJ2-7; TRBD1 is the table's D call, not checked against the DNA. TRBV21-1 is recorded as a pseudogene. This CDR3 region has 16 residues. This CDR3 is CASSKANFPGHGEQYF. The CDR3 DNA follows: TGTGCCAGCAGCAAGGCCAATTTCCCGGGACATGGCGAGCAGTACTTC.

The chain has TRBV5-1 and TRBJ2-2; D is uncertain. The V end was cut by 3 bases, the J end by 2 bases, with 11 bases between. Germline V lookup: CDR1 SGHRS, CDR2 YFSETQ. The CDR3 runs to 15 residues. The CDR3 is CASSSQAVNTGELFF. CDR3 sequence (DNA): TGCGCCAGCAGCTCCCAGGCCGTTAACACCGGGGAGCTGTTTTTT.

In this sample, this clone turned up a few times. The chain couples TRBV5-6 to TRBJ1-2; 9 bases fit TRBD1. Losses at the gene ends were 0 bases for V and 8 bases for J; bases not matched to a gene: 14. The CDR3 totals 17 residues. Looked up from germline, CDR1 is SGHDT and CDR2 is YYEEEE. The CDR3 DNA sequence: TGTGCCAGCAGCTTGGATTCCGTGGGACAGGGTCTCAGAGGCTACACCTTC. Translating it yields CASSLDSVGQGLRGYTF.

The V call is TRBV4-2, the J call TRBJ1-4; 8 nucleotides align to TRBD1. The V and J ends lost 5 bases and 7 bases, in that order; junction bases with no gene match: 15. The germline CDR1 and CDR2 sequences are LGHNA and YNFKEQ. CDR3 length equals 17 residues. For the CDR3, the DNA is TGTGCCAGCAGCACAAGCATGGGTGGGACAGGTGGTGAAAAACTGTTTTTT. Protein product: CASSTSMGGTGGEKLFF.

J is TRBJ2-7 and V is TRBV13; 9 bases map to TRBD1. In germline, CDR1 is PRHDT, CDR2 FYEKMQ (reference sequence). The CDR3 is 16 amino acids. Trimming took 0 bases from V and 4 from J; bases not matched to a gene: 7. As DNA, the CDR3 is TGTGCCAGCAGCTTAGGAGACAGGGGGACTCAATACGAGCAGTACTTC. It translates to CASSLGDRGTQYEQYF.

J is TRBJ1-1 and V is TRBV5-1, with 10 bases that match TRBD1. From germline, CDR1 is SGHRS and CDR2 YFSETQ. Trimming at V came to 4 bases and at J to 4 bases, leaving 7 bases not matched to a gene. The CDR3 is 15 amino acids. This CDR3 is CASSPRQGAGTEAFF. The CDR3 nucleotides read TGCGCCAGCAGCCCGAGACAGGGGGCGGGCACTGAAGCTTTCTTT.

This clone was observed a few times. The genes are TRBV6-5 and TRBJ2-1; the D gene is possibly TRBD1 (5 bases). The germline V gene encodes CDR1 MNHEY and CDR2 SVGAGI. The CDR3 is 13 residues long. V was clipped by 8 bases and J by 4 bases, with 12 bases between them. The CDR3 nucleotides are TGTGCCAGCGGGGCGCGTCATTACAATGAGCAGTTCTTC. It translates to CASGARHYNEQFF.

This clone occurred a few times. The genes are TRBV5-1 and TRBJ2-3, with D possibly being TRBD2 (5 bases). The CDR3 is made up of 12 amino acids. Looked up from germline, CDR1 is SGHRS and CDR2 is YFSETQ. Trimming cost V 4 bases and J 4 bases, with 7 bases left between them. This CDR3 is CASSEGADTQYF. CDR3 bases: TGCGCCAGCAGCGAGGGTGCAGATACGCAGTATTTT.

This chain joins TRBV5-4 and TRBJ2-7, with 7 bases aligning to TRBD1. The J segment lost 1 base and the V segment lost 4 bases, leaving 8 bases of the junction unmatched. The CDR3 covers 15 residues. In germline, CDR1 is SGHNT, CDR2 YYREEE (reference sequence). CDR3 sequence: CASSLGTALSYEQYF. CDR3 in DNA: TGTGCCAGCAGCCTGGGGACAGCGCTATCCTACGAGCAGTACTTC.

The V call is TRBV6-5, the J call TRBJ1-1; 7 bases are shared with TRBD1. Per germline, CDR1 MNHEY and CDR2 SVGAGI. J gave up 0 bases and V 10 bases, and 8 bases lay outside the gene matches. The CDR3 has 14 residues. The CDR3 DNA follows: TGTGCCACCGCCGTGGGACAGCTGAACACTGAAGCTTTCTTT. This gives the protein CATAVGQLNTEAFF.

This chain connects TRBV6-1 to TRBJ2-7; possibly TRBD2 for D (6 bases). The CDR3 totals 15 residues. Germline CDR1 reads MNHNS; CDR2 reads SASEGT. V was cut by 6 bases and J by 2 bases, with 17 bases left in between. This CDR3 reads CASRTVGGMAYEQYF. The DNA of the CDR3 is TGTGCCAGCAGGACAGTTGGGGGGATGGCCTACGAGCAGTACTTC.

The gene calls are TRBV5-4 and TRBJ2-5; D is unresolved. Deletions cut 0 bases from V and 5 bases from J, with 8 bases between. Germline lookup yields CDR1 SGHNT and CDR2 YYREEE (reference sequence). This CDR3 spans 13 amino acids. This chain's CDR3 is CASSLDDLETQYF. Written as DNA, the CDR3 is TGTGCCAGCAGCTTGGATGACTTGGAGACCCAGTACTTC.

The chain recombines TRBV19 with TRBJ1-6; 8 bases are shared with TRBD1. V was pared by 7 bases and J by 10 bases, with 9 bases of the junction left unmatched. Germline V gene lookup returns CDR1 LNHDA and CDR2 SQIVND (reference sequence). CDR3 size: 14 residues. CDR3 bases: TGTGCCAGTACCACGACAGGGGTAGGATCACCCCTCCACTTT. Residues: CASTTTGVGSPLHF.

The rearrangement joins TRBV7-9 to TRBJ2-5, with 12 positions matching TRBD2. The germline CDR1 and CDR2 sequences are SEHNR and FQNEAQ (reference sequence). CDR3 length: 16 residues. V lost 5 bases and J lost 5; bases outside the gene matches: 9. The CDR3 DNA is TGTGCCAGCAGCCAATATTCTAGCGGGGGGGTGGAGACCCAGTACTTC. This gives the protein CASSQYSSGGVETQYF.

The chain is built from TRBV6-1 and TRBJ1-2; D not resolved. This CDR3 contains 15 residues. Germline CDR1 MNHNS, CDR2 SASEGT. Trimming left V 1 base short and J 4 bases short, with 13 bases between. CDR3 in DNA: TGTGCCAGCAGTGAAGAAGGAGATCGCTTCTATGGCTACACCTTC. It translates to CASSEEGDRFYGYTF.

The V and J genes are TRBV6-1 and TRBJ2-1, with TRBD2 matching over 11 bases. The length of the CDR3 is 15 residues. Per germline, CDR1 MNHNS and CDR2 SASEGT. V shed 8 bases, J shed 6 bases, and the junction held 9 bases outside the gene matches. The CDR3 spells CASQDSGGAANEQFF. DNA of the CDR3: TGTGCCAGCCAAGATAGCGGGGGGGCCGCCAATGAGCAGTTCTTC.

The chain links TRBV6-1 to TRBJ2-1; 14 bases are a match to TRBD2. V gave up 3 bases and J gave up 7 bases; unmatched junction bases: 5. This CDR3 region has 16 residues. Germline V lookup: CDR1 MNHNS, CDR2 SASEGT. In nucleotides, the CDR3 is TGTGCCAGCAGTGATTCGGGACTAGCGGGGGCGAATGAGCAGTTCTTC. As protein: CASSDSGLAGANEQFF.

This clone was counted a few times. V gene TRBV4-1 combines with J gene TRBJ1-6; D is possibly TRBD1 (5 bases). This CDR3 is built from 11 residues. Trimming cost V 8 bases and J 7 bases, with 6 bases left between them. Germline CDR1 is MGHRA and CDR2 is YSYEKL. The CDR3 DNA reads as TGCGCCAGCGGGGCAAATTCACCCCTCCACTTT. This sequence encodes CASGANSPLHF.

This clone came up once. The chain couples TRBV14 to TRBJ2-1; 11 positions match TRBD1. CDR1 is SGHDN and CDR2 is FVKESK in the germline V gene. V was pared by 0 bases and J by 9 bases, with 4 bases of the junction left unmatched. The CDR3 length is 15 residues. CDR3 residues: CASSQEGQGAREQFF. CDR3 sequence (DNA): TGTGCCAGCAGCCAAGAAGGACAGGGGGCTCGTGAGCAGTTCTTC. Full variable domain (rest looked up from reference TRBV14 and TRBJ2-1): EAGVTQFPSHSVIEKGQTVTLRCDPISGHDNLYWYRRVMGKEIKFLLHFVKESKQDESGMPNNRFLAERTGGTYSTLKVQPAELEDSGVYFCASSQEGQGAREQFFGPGTRLTVL.